The next 2 T cell receptor beta chains were all read from a single sample in a study of cytomegalovirus exposure and HLA in healthy donors. The PCR contained 60 Vbeta and 13 Jbeta primers. Some clones are missing from TCRdb's copy, which holds only in-frame ones; the method was immunoSEQ multiplex PCR. The repertoire holds about 67,000 clones, with roughly 65% as singletons. Sequenced: PBMCs. All receptors come from a young woman in good health and CMV-seronegative.

This clone was found a few times. The J gene is TRBJ2-3, the V gene TRBV6-1; D is unresolved. This CDR3 contains 11 residues. Germline lookup yields CDR1 MNHNS and CDR2 SASEGT. Trimming took 4 bases from V and 3 from J, leaving 2 bases between them. CDR3 DNA: TGTGCCAGCAGTGTAACAGATACGCAGTATTTT. Translated, it gives CASSVTDTQYF.

This clone occurred a few times. The chain joins TRBV9 to TRBJ2-3; TRBD2 matches 12 bases. V was clipped by 3 bases and J by 6 bases; unmatched bases: 8. The length of the CDR3 is 16 residues. Germline CDR1 SGDLS, CDR2 YYNGEE. The CDR3 region has the DNA TGTGCCAGCAGCGCAGTACTAGCGGGGGGCAGGGATACGCAGTATTTT. Its translation: CASSAVLAGGRDTQYF.